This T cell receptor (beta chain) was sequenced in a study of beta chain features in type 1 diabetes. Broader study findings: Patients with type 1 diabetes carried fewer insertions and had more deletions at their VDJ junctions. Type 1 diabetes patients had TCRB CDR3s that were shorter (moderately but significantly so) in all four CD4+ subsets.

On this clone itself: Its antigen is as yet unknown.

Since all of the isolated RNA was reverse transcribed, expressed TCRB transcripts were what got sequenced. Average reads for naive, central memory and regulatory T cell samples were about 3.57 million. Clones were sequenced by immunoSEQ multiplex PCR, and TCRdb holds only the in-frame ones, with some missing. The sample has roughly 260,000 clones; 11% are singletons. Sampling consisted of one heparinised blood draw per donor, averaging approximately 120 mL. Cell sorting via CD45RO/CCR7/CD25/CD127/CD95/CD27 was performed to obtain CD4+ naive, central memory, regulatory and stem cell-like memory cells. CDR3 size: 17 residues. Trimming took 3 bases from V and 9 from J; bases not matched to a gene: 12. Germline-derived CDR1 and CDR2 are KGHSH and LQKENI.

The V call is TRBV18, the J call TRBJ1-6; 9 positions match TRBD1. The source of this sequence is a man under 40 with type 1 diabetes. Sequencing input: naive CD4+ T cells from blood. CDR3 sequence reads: CASSPLPLTGGSSPLHF. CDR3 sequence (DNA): TGTGCCAGCTCACCGCTCCCGCTGACAGGGGGGTCTTCACCCCTCCACTTT.